The 26 T cell receptor beta chains given below trace back to one sample, sequenced in a study of T cell repertoires in cytomegalovirus infection. TCRdb called the reads again in MiXCR, with one record for every CDR3 protein. Of around 290,000 distinct CDR3 sequences listed, about 26% are singletons. Sequencing used PBMCs. These receptor sequences come from a human donor in good health (CMV status not recorded). Some clones in this sample may be carry-over from other donors' samples.

This clonotype has ten or more counts. The J gene is TRBJ2-1, the V gene TRBV7-2, with D unclear. Germline V gene sequence: CDR1 SGHTA, CDR2 FQGNSA. This CDR3 is built from 14 residues. V was trimmed by 0 bases and J by 5 bases, leaving 8 bases between them. DNA for the CDR3: TGTGCCAGCAGCTTAGCGGCGAGAAACAATGAGCAGTTCTTC. This translates into CASSLAARNNEQFF.

The DNA of the CDR3 is TGTGCCAGCGAGATTGACACTGAAGCTTTCTTT. It translates to CASEIDTEAFF. The J gene is TRBJ1-1, the V gene TRBV28; the D is unclear. The germline gives CDR1 MDHEN, CDR2 SYDVKM. This CDR3 has 11 residues. The germline V and J ends were trimmed by 8 bases and 3 bases, with 7 bases remaining between them.

This clonotype was recorded at least ten times. The genes are TRBV7-9 and TRBJ2-3; D remains ambiguous. This CDR3 region has 15 residues. The germline gives CDR1 SEHNR, CDR2 FQNEAQ (reference sequence). Trimming stripped 1 base from V and 2 bases from J, with 10 bases between. The CDR3 region is CASSLGHHTTDTQYF. The CDR3 DNA sequence: TGTGCCAGCAGCTTAGGACATCATACCACAGATACGCAGTATTTT.

This clonotype appeared a few times. This sequence joins TRBV6-2 or TRBV6-3 and TRBJ2-7; D is possibly TRBD1 (6 bases). V was clipped by 1 base and J by 3 bases, with 13 bases between them. The CDR3 spans 15 residues. Per germline, CDR1 MNHEY and CDR2 SVGEGT. Here the CDR3 reads CASSYLDSRDYEQYF. CDR3 nucleotides: TGTGCCAGCAGTTACTTGGACAGCCGAGACTACGAGCAGTACTTC.

The chain has TRBV20-1 and TRBJ2-4; D not certain. The CDR3 is 13 amino acids. Germline lookup yields CDR1 DFQATT and CDR2 SNEGSKA (reference sequence). V was shortened by 8 bases and J by 0 bases, with 11 bases between the two germline ends. The CDR3 loop reads CSYSLLAKNIQYF. The CDR3 bases are TGCAGTTACAGTCTGCTAGCCAAAAACATTCAGTACTTC.

V gene TRBV2 combines with J gene TRBJ2-1, with a tentative D call TRBD1 (6 bases). CDR1 is SNHLY and CDR2 is FYNNEI in the germline V gene. The CDR3 length is 13 residues. The V end was cut by 7 bases, the J end by 5 bases, with 12 bases between. The chain's CDR3 is CASKVQGDNEQFF. Written as DNA, the CDR3 is TGTGCCAGCAAAGTACAGGGAGACAATGAGCAGTTCTTC.

The rearrangement uses TRBV11-3 and TRBJ2-2, with 10 nucleotides matching TRBD1. V lost 5 bases to trimming and J lost 1 base; unmatched junction nucleotides: 4. This CDR3 has 16 residues. Germline CDR1 SGHNT, CDR2 YENEEA. The CDR3 DNA reads as TGTGCCAGCAGCCAGTGGACAGGGGGGAACACCGGGGAGCTGTTTTTT. Its protein is CASSQWTGGNTGELFF.

This clonotype was counted a few times. V usage is TRBV7-2 and J usage is TRBJ2-2; 7 bases agree with TRBD2. The CDR3 spans 13 residues. Germline V gene lookup returns CDR1 SGHTA and CDR2 FQGNSA. The ends lost 5 bases at V and 10 bases at J; junction bases unmatched: 7. The CDR3 sequence is CASSTERGAELFF. As DNA, the CDR3 is TGTGCCAGCAGCACCGAGCGGGGTGCGGAGCTGTTTTTT.

To note about this clonotype: This clone may be a read error of a much larger clone one base away. This likely comes from a read error, as the CDR3 has no conserved phenylalanine or tryptophan at its end. This chain uses TRBV7-2 with TRBJ1-6; 9 bases line up with TRBD1. Germline loops: CDR1 SGHTA, CDR2 FQGNSA. Trimming removed 5 bases from V and 9 bases from J; junction bases left unmatched: 8. The CDR3 has 15 amino acids. Here the CDR3 DNA reads TGTGCCAGCAGCGTCATGGGACAGGGCACTTCACCCCTCCACTCT. Residues: CASSVMGQGTSPLHS.

This clonotype has ten or more counts. The V call is TRBV7-2, the J call TRBJ2-7; possibly TRBD2 for D (6 bases). Germline-derived CDR1 and CDR2 are SGHTA and FQGNSA. V was cut by 2 bases and J by 3 bases, with 17 bases left in between. The CDR3 loop spans 16 amino acids. The CDR3 region is CASSLLAITRDYEQYF. The CDR3 nucleotides read TGTGCCAGCAGCTTACTAGCGATAACGCGGGACTACGAGCAGTACTTC.

The chain uses TRBV7-2 and TRBJ1-5; no definite D call. The CDR3 loop spans 13 amino acids. In germline, CDR1 is SGHTA, CDR2 FQGNSA. V gave up 0 bases and J gave up 6 bases, with 6 bases separating them. DNA of the CDR3: TGTGCCAGCAGCTTAGCGCCGGCTCAGCCCCAGCATTTT. Translated, it gives CASSLAPAQPQHF.

This clonotype was recorded at least ten times. The junction differs from germline at one of its ends, possibly a read error. This chain uses TRBV12-3 or TRBV12-4 with TRBJ2-7, with TRBD1 matching over 7 bases. The CDR3 has 14 residues. The CDR3 is CASSFQLRQGPRDF. The CDR3 nucleotides read TGTGCCAGCAGTTTTCAACTGCGACAGGGTCCACGGGACTTC.

This clonotype was counted at least ten times. The chain couples TRBV7-2 to TRBJ2-2, with 8 nucleotides matching TRBD1. CDR1 is SGHTA, CDR2 FQGNSA, per germline. The trim removed 4 bases at V and 4 bases at J, leaving 5 bases unmatched. This CDR3 comprises 15 residues. The CDR3 here is CASSYRTGGTGELFF. CDR3 nucleotide sequence: TGTGCCAGCAGCTATCGTACAGGGGGCACCGGGGAGCTGTTTTTT. Complete variable domain (other parts from reference TRBV7-2 and TRBJ2-2): GAGVSQSPSNKVTEKGKDVELRCDPISGHTALYWYRQSLGQGLEFLIYFQGNSAPDKSGLPSDRFSAERTGGSVSTLTIQRTQQEDSAVYLCASSYRTGGTGELFFGEGSRLTVL.

This clonotype was seen only a few times. V gene TRBV4-3 combines with J gene TRBJ2-2, with D possibly being TRBD2 (6 bases). V dropped 0 bases and J dropped 0 bases, with 11 bases sitting between them. The CDR3 consists of 17 residues. Germline assignment: CDR1 LGHNA and CDR2 YSLEER. This CDR3 is CASSQDQRGANTGELFF. CDR3 in DNA: TGCGCCAGCAGCCAAGATCAGCGCGGGGCGAACACCGGGGAGCTGTTTTTT.

This sequence joins TRBV9 and TRBJ1-5; D possibly corresponds to TRBD1 (5 bases). V gave up 0 bases and J gave up 6 bases, with 13 bases separating them. The CDR3 covers 15 residues. Germline CDR1 reads SGDLS; CDR2 reads YYNGEE. The DNA of the CDR3 is TGTGCCAGCAGCGTAGATGAGGGACGCGGTCAGCCCCAGCATTTT. Translated, it gives CASSVDEGRGQPQHF.

The table lists this clonotype with a few counts. This chain connects TRBV5-6 to TRBJ1-4; perhaps TRBD1 as D (5 bases). The germline gives CDR1 SGHDT, CDR2 YYEEEE. The CDR3 extends over 14 amino acids. CDR3 residues: CAPGENGPNEKLFF. CDR3 sequence (DNA): TGTGCGCCGGGGGAAAATGGCCCGAATGAAAAACTGTTTTTT.

This clonotype has a count of ten or more. The rearrangement uses TRBV7-2 and TRBJ2-2, with D possibly TRBD1 on 5 matching bases. The CDR3 runs 14 residues. Per germline, CDR1 SGHTA and CDR2 FQGNSA. V lost 3 bases, J lost 4 bases, and 9 bases lay in between. The CDR3 is CASSLGRITGELFF. In nucleotides, the CDR3 is TGTGCCAGCAGCTTGGGGCGGATCACCGGGGAGCTGTTTTTT.

The J gene is TRBJ1-1, the V gene TRBV28, with a tentative D call TRBD1 (6 bases). V gave up 6 bases and J gave up 0 bases, with 17 bases separating them. The CDR3 sequence is 16 residues long. Germline V gene data show CDR1 as MDHEN and CDR2 as SYDVKM. DNA of the CDR3: TGTGCCAGCAGCTCTCAAAGGACAGAGATGAACACTGAAGCTTTCTTT. Protein product: CASSSQRTEMNTEAFF. Filled out from reference TRBV28 and TRBJ1-1, the complete variable domain reads DVKVTQSSRYLVKRTGEKVFLECVQDMDHENMFWYRQDPGLGLRLIYFSYDVKMKEKGDIPEGYSVSREKKERFSLILESASTNQTSMYLCASSSQRTEMNTEAFFGQGTRLTVV.

This chain connects TRBV28 to TRBJ2-6; 7 positions agree with TRBD1. Unmatched junction bases numbered 21, after V lost 2 bases and J lost 8 bases. Germline CDR1 and CDR2: MDHEN and SYDVKM. The CDR3 is 20 amino acids. CDR3 in DNA: TGTGCCAGCAGTTTAGTCGCTCGGACAGGCCTAACTCGCTGGTCCAACGTCCTGACTTTC. The encoded protein is CASSLVARTGLTRWSNVLTF.

This clonotype was observed at least ten times. The rearrangement joins TRBV7-2 to TRBJ1-1, with D perhaps TRBD1 (5 bases). The germline V gene has CDR1 SGHTA and CDR2 FQGNSA. The germline V and J ends were trimmed by 2 bases and 10 bases, with 20 bases remaining between them. The CDR3 runs to 15 residues. The CDR3 sequence is CASSLRAGTGPAAFF. CDR3 in DNA: TGTGCCAGCAGCTTAAGGGCCGGTACAGGCCCCGCAGCTTTCTTT.

This chain links TRBV4-1 with TRBJ1-6; D remains ambiguous. CDR1 and CDR2 (germline): MGHRA, YSYEKL. CDR3 size: 15 residues. Trimming cost V 3 bases and J 6 bases, with 12 bases left between them. The CDR3 DNA reads TGCGCCAGCAGCCAGGGAGGACGGAGTAATTCACCCCTCCACTTT. It yields the protein CASSQGGRSNSPLHF.

The rearrangement links TRBV19 to TRBJ1-1; D not certain. There are 15 residues in the CDR3. CDR1 is LNHDA and CDR2 is SQIVND in the germline V gene (reference sequence). Trimming took off 3 bases at V and 0 bases at J, with 11 bases between the two ends. The chain's CDR3 is CASSIRTLMNTEAFF. The CDR3 nucleotides read TGTGCCAGTAGTATCCGGACGCTCATGAACACTGAAGCTTTCTTT.

This chain joins TRBV11-2 and TRBJ1-5; D is possibly TRBD1 (6 bases). The CDR3 spans 15 residues. The V and J ends lost 4 bases and 6 bases respectively, with 16 bases between them. CDR1 is SGHAT, CDR2 FQNNGV, per germline. For the CDR3, the DNA is TGTGCCAGCAGCTCCGGGGGGGGGGCTGGTCAGCCCCAGCATTTT. Its translation is CASSSGGGAGQPQHF.

Remarks on this clonotype: One end of the junction varies from germline; a read error may be responsible. V usage is TRBV11-2 and J usage is TRBJ2-2, with 9 bases aligning to TRBD1. This CDR3 contains 16 residues. Germline V gene data show CDR1 as SGHAT and CDR2 as FQNNGV. The CDR3, as DNA: TGTGCCGGCAGCCGTACCGGGACAGGGAACACCGGGGATCTGTTTTTT. Protein: CAGSRTGTGNTGDLFF. Drawing the rest from reference TRBV11-2 and TRBJ2-2, the complete variable domain is EAGVAQSPRYKIIEKRQSVAFWCNPISGHATLYWYQQILGQGPKLLIQFQNNGVVDDSQLPKDRFSAERLKGVDSTLKIQPAKLEDSAVYLCAGSRTGTGNTGDLFFGEGSRLTVL.

This clonotype was seen ten or more times. This sequence joins TRBV7-6 and TRBJ2-2; the match to TRBD1 covers 9 bases. The germline V gene has CDR1 SGHVS and CDR2 FNYEAQ. The trim removed 5 bases at V and 3 bases at J, leaving 4 bases unmatched. The CDR3 consists of 15 residues. This chain's CDR3 is CASSPGQGYTGELFF. The CDR3, as DNA: TGTGCCAGCAGCCCGGGACAGGGATACACCGGGGAGCTGTTTTTT.

The chain employs TRBV5-5 and TRBJ1-5; the D gene is possibly TRBD1 (6 bases). V lost 4 bases and J 2 bases, leaving 16 bases between the germline ends. Germline V gene sequence: CDR1 SGHKS, CDR2 YYEKEE (reference sequence). This CDR3 has 16 residues. The CDR3 nucleotides are TGTGCCAGCAGCGAACCGCCAGGGGACGGCAATCAGCCCCAGCATTTT. Translation: CASSEPPGDGNQPQHF.